This TCR beta chain was observed in a study of blood T cell repertoires in COVID-19. Across the study: Some COVID-19 samples were acute and others convalescent; all came from the United States, Italy and Spain.

In the original workflow: Counts of nucleated cells, estimated from reference gene primer amplification, were obtained. TCRdb keeps only in-frame clones here, not all; method: immunoSEQ multiplex PCR. The D gene and trimming were derived from the DNA, and the V and J assignments and clone size from that table. The table has about 220,000 clones, around 82% seen once. CDR1 is SGHNT and CDR2 is YYREEE in the germline V gene (reference sequence). There are 14 residues in the CDR3. Trimming stripped 3 bases from V and 2 bases from J, with 9 bases between. The sequencing input was peripheral blood. The J gene is TRBJ1-3, the V gene TRBV5-4, with D possibly being TRBD1 (5 bases). The source of this sequence is a woman aged 70 to 79 with acute or convalescent COVID-19. In nucleotides, the CDR3 is TGTGCCAGCAGCTGGGGAGGGGCTGGAAACACCATATATTTT. Its protein product is CASSWGGAGNTIYF.